This T cell receptor beta chain was sequenced for a study of blood T cell repertoires in COVID-19. In the study overall: T cells, B-cell-depleted T cells, or PBMCs supplied cDNA or gDNA.

This clone was seen only a few times. Trimming took 3 bases from V and 5 from J; bases not matched to a gene: 11. The CDR3 consists of 16 residues. Germline V gene lookup returns CDR1 SGHTA and CDR2 FQGNSA. Original analysis: The assay estimated nucleated cells by amplifying reference gene primers. Profiled with immunoSEQ multiplex PCR; TCRdb holds only in-frame clones, not every one. V, J and clone size derive from that table, while D and trimming were established from the DNA sequence. The data contain roughly 220,000 clones, 70% to 90% of them singletons. This TCR came from a woman aged 50 to 60 with acute COVID-19. The rearrangement uses TRBV7-2 and TRBJ1-1, with 8 bases that match TRBD1. Source material: PBMCs or T cells enriched from blood (not recorded which). The CDR3: CASSFTPTTGGTEAFF. The CDR3, as DNA: TGTGCCAGCAGCTTCACCCCCACAACAGGGGGGACTGAAGCTTTCTTT.